This entry lists 13 T cell receptor beta chains sequenced from one sample in a study of PD-1 blockade in mismatch repair-deficient tumors. Produced via immunoSEQ multiplex PCR; TCRdb's table is partial and in-frame only. The data contain approximately 130,000 clones, about 88% of them seen just once; the ten biggest clones take up roughly 14%. Sequencing was performed on peripheral blood, taken 44 weeks after starting pembrolizumab. The source of these receptors is an adult with mismatch repair-deficient cancer.

The chain links TRBV5-4 to TRBJ2-7; D gene unclear. CDR1 SGHNT and CDR2 YYREEE come from the germline V gene (reference sequence). This CDR3 contains 14 residues. V gave up 0 bases and J gave up 0 bases, with 7 bases separating them. DNA for the CDR3: TGTGCCAGCAGCTTGGACAAGACCTCCTACGAGCAGTACTTC. It translates to CASSLDKTSYEQYF. Full variable domain (outside the CDR3, taken from reference TRBV5-4 and TRBJ2-7): ETGVTQSPTHLIKTRGQQVTLRCSSQSGHNTVSWYQQALGQGPQFIFQYYREEENGRGNFPPRFSGLQFPNYSSELNVNALELDDSALYLCASSLDKTSYEQYFGPGTRLTVT.

This clone was picked up a small number of times. J is TRBJ1-5 and V is TRBV27; no firm D call. Germline V gene data show CDR1 as MNHEY and CDR2 as SMNVEV (reference sequence). V lost 11 bases to trimming and J lost 11 bases, with 19 bases between them. The CDR3 consists of 12 residues. The CDR3 reads CAAGRGISSQHF. The CDR3 DNA is TGTGCCGCCGGGAGAGGTATCAGCTCCCAGCATTTT.

The chain recombines TRBV7-9 with TRBJ2-4, with TRBD2 matching 9 bases. Germline V gene data show CDR1 as SEHNR and CDR2 as FQNEAQ (reference sequence). The length of the CDR3 is 19 residues. V lost 2 bases and J lost 0; bases outside the gene matches: 11. CDR3 region: CASSLPIISGSLAKNIQYF. Written as DNA, the CDR3 is TGTGCCAGCAGCTTACCGATAATTAGCGGGAGTCTAGCCAAAAACATTCAGTACTTC.

This clone was observed a handful of times. The chain carries TRBV5-1 and TRBJ1-2, with no clear D. The germline CDR1 and CDR2 sequences are SGHRS and YFSETQ. CDR3 length: 14 residues. The ends were cut back, 0 bases at V and 3 bases at J, with 9 bases in the middle. CDR3 sequence: CASSLETDYYGYTF. CDR3 nucleotides: TGCGCCAGCAGCTTGGAGACCGACTACTATGGCTACACCTTC. Looking up the rest from reference TRBV5-1 and TRBJ1-2 gives the full variable domain: KAGVTQTPRYLIKTRGQQVTLSCSPISGHRSVSWYQQTPGQGLQFLFEYFSETQRNKGNFPGRFSGRQFSNSRSEMNVSTLELGDSALYLCASSLETDYYGYTFGSGTRLTVV.

This chain links TRBV4-3 with TRBJ1-3; D unclear. This CDR3 is 11 amino acids long. The V and J ends lost 6 bases and 7 bases respectively, with 7 bases between them. In germline, CDR1 is LGHNA, CDR2 YSLEER. CDR3 amino acids: CASSPRNTIYF. The CDR3 bases are TGCGCCAGCAGTCCACGGAACACCATATATTTT.

CDR3 nucleotides: TGTGCCAGTAGTATTCCCAACAATGAGCAGTTCTTC. This translates into CASSIPNNEQFF. V usage is TRBV19 and J usage is TRBJ2-1, with unresolved D. This CDR3 has 12 residues. V dropped 3 bases and J dropped 5 bases, with 5 bases sitting between them. CDR1 is LNHDA and CDR2 is SQIVND in the germline V gene (reference sequence).

The V call is TRBV11-2, the J call TRBJ2-5, with D hard to call. V gave up 2 bases and J gave up 4 bases, with 17 bases separating them. Germline CDR1 SGHAT, CDR2 FQNNGV. The CDR3 contains 16 residues. In DNA form, the CDR3 reads TGTGCCAGCAGCTTAAGTGTCTGGGTTCGTGGAGAGACCCAGTACTTC. This translates into CASSLSVWVRGETQYF.

This clone was recorded once. The V and J genes are TRBV11-3 and TRBJ2-3; 10 positions match TRBD2. The CDR3 totals 14 residues. The V gene's germline CDR1 is SGHNT and CDR2 YENEEA. V shed 5 bases and J 3 bases; nucleotides not matched to a gene: 2. DNA of the CDR3: TGTGCCAGCAGCATTAGCGGGAGGACAGATACGCAGTATTTT. The encoded protein is CASSISGRTDTQYF.

V gene TRBV29-1 combines with J gene TRBJ2-7, with 11 bases that match TRBD2. Trimming at V came to 6 bases and at J to 0 bases, leaving 4 bases not matched to a gene. Germline CDR1 reads SQVTM; CDR2 reads ANQGSEA. This CDR3 has 14 residues. The CDR3 nucleotides are TGCAGCGTGATGACTAGCGGGAACTCCTACGAGCAGTACTTC. It codes for CSVMTSGNSYEQYF.

This chain joins TRBV9 and TRBJ2-5, with D perhaps given as TRBD1 or TRBD2 (7 bases each). CDR1 and CDR2 (germline): SGDLS, YYNGEE. V lost 2 bases to trimming and J lost 4 bases, with 18 bases between them. The CDR3 is 16 residues long. The CDR3 is CASSVGRGGGRETQYF. The CDR3 DNA reads TGTGCCAGCAGCGTGGGGCGGGGAGGGGGCCGAGAGACCCAGTACTTC. The whole variable domain, remainder taken from reference TRBV9 and TRBJ2-5, is DSGVTQTPKHLITATGQRVTLRCSPRSGDLSVYWYQQSLDQGLQFLIQYYNGEERAKGNILERFSAQQFPDLHSELNLSSLELGDSALYFCASSVGRGGGRETQYFGPGTRLLVL.

The chain combines TRBV6-1 with TRBJ1-2; D is unclear. The CDR3 is made up of 11 amino acids. Germline V gene data show CDR1 as MNHNS and CDR2 as SASEGT. V lost 8 bases to trimming and J lost 8 bases, with 12 bases between them. The CDR3, as DNA: TGTGCCAGCGGGTTCGAGAGGGGCTACACCTTC. Translating it yields CASGFERGYTF.

The rearrangement links TRBV9 to TRBJ2-5; TRBD1 aligns across 9 bases. CDR1 is SGDLS, CDR2 YYNGEE, per germline. There are 16 residues in the CDR3. The ends lost 0 bases at V and 1 base at J; junction bases unmatched: 4. The CDR3 sequence is CASSVGGQGSQETQYF. The CDR3, as DNA: TGTGCCAGCAGCGTAGGGGGACAGGGTAGCCAAGAGACCCAGTACTTC.

The V gene is TRBV5-1, the J gene TRBJ2-3; 9 bases align to TRBD2. This CDR3 comprises 18 residues. CDR1 and CDR2 from the germline V gene are SGHRS and YFSETQ. V trimming: 4 bases; J trimming: 6 bases; junction bases outside the gene matches: 18. The CDR3 region is CASSTGRGVAGVRDTQYF. CDR3 DNA: TGCGCCAGCAGCACCGGGCGGGGCGTAGCGGGAGTGAGGGATACGCAGTATTTT.